The 10 T cell receptor beta chains in this list originate from one sample, sequenced in a study of blood T cell repertoires in COVID-19. Method: immunoSEQ multiplex PCR; TCRdb's copy keeps in-frame clones and lacks some. The profile shows fewer than 350,000 clones, about 86% of them singletons. Sequencing used peripheral blood. All receptors come from a woman in her 70s with COVID-19, enrolled during active disease.

V usage is TRBV6-6 and J usage is TRBJ1-1; possible D gene TRBD1, 5 bases. Trimming took 7 bases from V and 0 from J, leaving 12 bases between them. From germline, CDR1 is MNHNY and CDR2 SVGAGI (reference sequence). This CDR3 region has 14 residues. CDR3 amino acids: CASILQALNTEAFF. The CDR3, as DNA: TGTGCCAGCATTCTACAGGCCTTGAACACTGAAGCTTTCTTT.

The genes are TRBV5-5 and TRBJ1-6; D unclear. Germline V gene sequence: CDR1 SGHKS, CDR2 YYEKEE (reference sequence). Between the trimmed V and J ends, which lost 1 base and 6 bases, there was a span of 11 bases. This CDR3 region has 15 residues. The CDR3 reads CASSLREAGNSPLHF. The CDR3 DNA is TGTGCCAGCAGCTTGCGAGAGGCGGGTAATTCACCCCTCCACTTT.

The rearrangement links TRBV24-1 to TRBJ1-2; TRBD1 aligns across 9 bases. The CDR3 is made up of 16 amino acids. V trimming: 3 bases; J trimming: 4 bases; junction bases outside the gene matches: 8. From germline, CDR1 is KGHDR and CDR2 SFDVKD. The CDR3 loop is CATSDPISTGGYGYTF. CDR3 in DNA: TGTGCCACCAGTGATCCCATTTCGACAGGGGGCTATGGCTACACCTTC.

The chain joins TRBV28 to TRBJ1-5, with D tentatively TRBD1 (5 bases). In germline, CDR1 is MDHEN, CDR2 SYDVKM. The length of the CDR3 is 14 residues. V shed 10 bases and J shed 1 base, with 14 bases lying between them. CDR3 protein: CAIRQIFSNQPQHF. CDR3 coding DNA: TGTGCCATCAGACAGATCTTCAGCAATCAGCCCCAGCATTTT.

The J gene is TRBJ2-7, the V gene TRBV27; TRBD1 matches at 11 bases. Germline CDR1 and CDR2: MNHEY and SMNVEV (reference sequence). The CDR3 sequence is 14 residues long. Trimming at V came to 7 bases and at J to 4 bases, leaving 6 bases not matched to a gene. For the CDR3, the DNA is TGTGCCAGCATGACCGGGACAGGGGGTTACGAGCAGTACTTC. Translation: CASMTGTGGYEQYF.

The chain couples TRBV28 to TRBJ1-4, with D possibly being TRBD1 (5 bases). V was clipped by 11 bases and J by 5 bases, with 15 bases between them. Germline CDR1 and CDR2: MDHEN and SYDVKM. The CDR3 covers 13 residues. The CDR3 loop reads CAVETALNEKLFF. The CDR3 DNA follows: TGTGCCGTTGAGACAGCTTTAAATGAAAAACTGTTTTTT.

The CDR3, as DNA: TGCGCCAGCAGTCCCGGACAGGGTGGCAAATGGATGTTTTTT. Protein sequence: CASSPGQGGKWMFF. The rearrangement uses TRBV23-1 and TRBJ1-4; 8 nucleotides match TRBD1. TRBV23-1 is labeled an ORF, and its function is uncertain. Germline trimming cut 4 bases from V and 15 bases from J; bases unmatched to any gene: 13. CDR3 length: 14 amino acids.

This clone was counted only a few times. CDR3 residues: CASSRGRTEAFF. CDR3 DNA sequence: TGCGCCAGCAGCCGAGGGCGCACTGAAGCTTTCTTT. The chain links TRBV4-1 to TRBJ1-1; D uncertain. The CDR3 loop spans 12 amino acids. V was pared by 4 bases and J by 4 bases, with 7 bases between. Germline assignment: CDR1 MGHRA and CDR2 YSYEKL.

This chain links TRBV20-1 with TRBJ2-1; 7 nucleotides line up with TRBD2. Trimming removed 3 bases from V and 0 bases from J; junction bases left unmatched: 5. Germline CDR1 DFQATT, CDR2 SNEGSKA (reference sequence). This CDR3 region has 15 residues. CDR3 nucleotide sequence: TGCAGTGCTAGTGTGGGACTATCCTCCTACAATGAGCAGTTCTTC. Its protein product is CSASVGLSSYNEQFF.

This clone came up a few times. V is TRBV19 and J is TRBJ1-2, with 9 bases fitting TRBD1. Trimming removed 6 bases from V and 4 bases from J; junction bases left unmatched: 9. The germline gives CDR1 LNHDA, CDR2 SQIVND (reference sequence). The CDR3 runs 15 residues. The CDR3 bases are TGTGCCAGTAGGACCGGACAGGGGAGGCTCTATGGCTACACCTTC. Amino acids: CASRTGQGRLYGYTF.